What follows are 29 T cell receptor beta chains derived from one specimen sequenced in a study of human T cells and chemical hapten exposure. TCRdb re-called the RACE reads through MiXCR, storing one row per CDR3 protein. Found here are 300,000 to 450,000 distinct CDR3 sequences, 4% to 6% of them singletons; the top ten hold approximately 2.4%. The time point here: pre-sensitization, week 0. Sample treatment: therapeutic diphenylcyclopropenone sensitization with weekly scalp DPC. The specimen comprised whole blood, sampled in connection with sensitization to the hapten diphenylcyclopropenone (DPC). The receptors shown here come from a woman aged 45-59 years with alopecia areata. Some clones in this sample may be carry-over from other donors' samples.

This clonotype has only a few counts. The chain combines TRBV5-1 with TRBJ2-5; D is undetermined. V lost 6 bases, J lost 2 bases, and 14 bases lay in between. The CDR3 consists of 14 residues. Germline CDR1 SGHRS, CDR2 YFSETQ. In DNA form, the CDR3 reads TGCGCCAGCACGATTGTTGGCGGACAAGAGACCCAGTACTTC. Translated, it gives CASTIVGGQETQYF.

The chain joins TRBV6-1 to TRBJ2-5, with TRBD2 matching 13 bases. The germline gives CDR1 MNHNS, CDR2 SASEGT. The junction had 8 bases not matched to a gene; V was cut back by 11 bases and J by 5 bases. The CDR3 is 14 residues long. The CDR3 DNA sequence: TGTGCCGGTAGGACTAGCGGGAGTGGGGAGACCCAGTACTTC. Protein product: CAGRTSGSGETQYF.

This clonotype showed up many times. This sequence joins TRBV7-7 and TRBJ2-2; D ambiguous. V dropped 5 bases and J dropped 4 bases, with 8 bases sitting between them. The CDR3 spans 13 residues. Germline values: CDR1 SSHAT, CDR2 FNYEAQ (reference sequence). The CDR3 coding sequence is TGTGCCAGCAGCGATACACCCACCGGGGAGCTGTTTTTT. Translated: CASSDTPTGELFF.

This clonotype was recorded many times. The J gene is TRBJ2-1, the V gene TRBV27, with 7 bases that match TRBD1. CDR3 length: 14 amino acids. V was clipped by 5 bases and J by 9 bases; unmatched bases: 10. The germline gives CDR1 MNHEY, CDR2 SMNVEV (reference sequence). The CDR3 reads CASSLGQAIGEQFF. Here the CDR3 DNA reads TGTGCCAGCAGTCTAGGACAGGCTATAGGTGAGCAGTTCTTC.

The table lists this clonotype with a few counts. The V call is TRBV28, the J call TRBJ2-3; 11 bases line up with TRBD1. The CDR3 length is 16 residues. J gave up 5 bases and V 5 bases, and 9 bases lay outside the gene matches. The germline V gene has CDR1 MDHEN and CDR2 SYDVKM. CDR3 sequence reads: CASSPDRGPPGDTQYF. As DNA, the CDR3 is TGTGCCAGCAGTCCGGACAGGGGGCCCCCGGGAGATACGCAGTATTTT.

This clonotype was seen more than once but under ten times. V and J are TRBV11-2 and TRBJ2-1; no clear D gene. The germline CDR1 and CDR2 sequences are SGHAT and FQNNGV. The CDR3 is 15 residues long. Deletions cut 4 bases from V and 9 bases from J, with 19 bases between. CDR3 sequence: CASSSLGVGPGEQFF. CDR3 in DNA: TGTGCCAGCAGCTCCCTCGGAGTAGGGCCGGGTGAGCAGTTCTTC. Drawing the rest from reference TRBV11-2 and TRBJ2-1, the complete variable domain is EAGVAQSPRYKIIEKRQSVAFWCNPISGHATLYWYQQILGQGPKLLIQFQNNGVVDDSQLPKDRFSAERLKGVDSTLKIQPAKLEDSAVYLCASSSLGVGPGEQFFGPGTRLTVL.

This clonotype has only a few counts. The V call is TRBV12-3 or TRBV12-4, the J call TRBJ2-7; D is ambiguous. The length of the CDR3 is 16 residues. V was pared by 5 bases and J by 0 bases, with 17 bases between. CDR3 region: CASSPTPKGRSYEQYF. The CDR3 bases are TGTGCCAGCAGTCCTACCCCAAAGGGCCGCTCCTACGAGCAGTACTTC.

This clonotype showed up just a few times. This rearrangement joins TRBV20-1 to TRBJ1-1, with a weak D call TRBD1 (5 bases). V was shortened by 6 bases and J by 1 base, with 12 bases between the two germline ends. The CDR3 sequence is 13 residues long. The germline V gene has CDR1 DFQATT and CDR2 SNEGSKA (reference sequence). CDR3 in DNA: TGCAGTGCCACACCTAGGGGGAACACTGAAGCTTTCTTT. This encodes CSATPRGNTEAFF.

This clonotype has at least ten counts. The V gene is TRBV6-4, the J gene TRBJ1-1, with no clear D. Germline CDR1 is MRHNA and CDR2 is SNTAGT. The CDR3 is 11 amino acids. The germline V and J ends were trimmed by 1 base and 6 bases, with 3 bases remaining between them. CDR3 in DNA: TGTGCCAGCAGTGACTTCGCTGAAGCTTTCTTT. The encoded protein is CASSDFAEAFF.

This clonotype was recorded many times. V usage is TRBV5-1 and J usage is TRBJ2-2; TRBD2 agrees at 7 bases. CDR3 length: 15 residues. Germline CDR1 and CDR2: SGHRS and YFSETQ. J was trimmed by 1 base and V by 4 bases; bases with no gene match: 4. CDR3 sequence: CASSHASGNTGELFF. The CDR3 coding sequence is TGCGCCAGCAGCCACGCTAGCGGGAACACCGGGGAGCTGTTTTTT.

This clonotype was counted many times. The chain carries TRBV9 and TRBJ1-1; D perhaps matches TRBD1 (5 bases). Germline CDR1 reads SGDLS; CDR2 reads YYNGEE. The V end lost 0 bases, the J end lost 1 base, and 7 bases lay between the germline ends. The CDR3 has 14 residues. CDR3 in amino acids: CASSVEDRNTEAFF. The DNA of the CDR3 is TGTGCCAGCAGCGTAGAAGACAGGAACACTGAAGCTTTCTTT.

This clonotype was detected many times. The CDR3 sequence is CASSLRREGADTQYF. The DNA for the CDR3 is TGCGCCAGCAGTCTCCGCAGGGAAGGCGCAGATACGCAGTATTTT. This sequence joins TRBV4-1 and TRBJ2-3, with a possible D match to TRBD1 (5 bases). Trimming removed 6 bases from V and 4 bases from J, with 17 bases in between. The CDR3 runs 15 residues. CDR1 and CDR2 from the germline V gene are MGHRA and YSYEKL.

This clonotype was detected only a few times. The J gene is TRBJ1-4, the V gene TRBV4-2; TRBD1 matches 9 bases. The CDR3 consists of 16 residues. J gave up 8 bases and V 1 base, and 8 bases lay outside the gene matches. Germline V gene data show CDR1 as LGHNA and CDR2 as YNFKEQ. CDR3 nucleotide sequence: TGTGCCAGCAGCCAAGTGAGCGGGACAGGGATAGAAAAACTGTTTTTT. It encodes CASSQVSGTGIEKLFF.

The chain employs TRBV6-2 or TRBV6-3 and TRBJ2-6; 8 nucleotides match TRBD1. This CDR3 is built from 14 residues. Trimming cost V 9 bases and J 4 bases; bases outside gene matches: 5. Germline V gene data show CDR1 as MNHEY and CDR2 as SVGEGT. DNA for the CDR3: TGTGCCAGGAAGACAGGGGACGGGGCCAACGTCCTGACTTTC. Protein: CARKTGDGANVLTF.

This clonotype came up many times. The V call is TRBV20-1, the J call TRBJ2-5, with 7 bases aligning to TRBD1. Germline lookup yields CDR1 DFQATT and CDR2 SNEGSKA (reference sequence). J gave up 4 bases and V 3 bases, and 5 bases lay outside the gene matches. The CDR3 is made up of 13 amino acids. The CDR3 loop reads CSASSGGRETQYF. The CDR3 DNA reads TGCAGTGCTAGTTCAGGGGGAAGAGAGACCCAGTACTTC.

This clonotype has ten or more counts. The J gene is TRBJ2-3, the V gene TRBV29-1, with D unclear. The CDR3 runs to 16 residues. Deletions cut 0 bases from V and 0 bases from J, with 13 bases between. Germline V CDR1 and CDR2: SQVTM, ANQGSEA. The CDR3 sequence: CSVEDYERTSTDTQYF. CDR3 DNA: TGCAGCGTTGAAGATTATGAGCGAACTAGCACAGATACGCAGTATTTT.

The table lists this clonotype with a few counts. The CDR3 nucleotides read TGTGCCAGCAGCGGACAGGGGGGCACAGATACGCAGTATTTT. Translation: CASSGQGGTDTQYF. The V and J genes are TRBV12-3 or TRBV12-4 and TRBJ2-3; 10 positions agree with TRBD1. Unmatched junction bases numbered 1, after V lost 6 bases and J lost 1 base. The CDR3 has 14 residues.

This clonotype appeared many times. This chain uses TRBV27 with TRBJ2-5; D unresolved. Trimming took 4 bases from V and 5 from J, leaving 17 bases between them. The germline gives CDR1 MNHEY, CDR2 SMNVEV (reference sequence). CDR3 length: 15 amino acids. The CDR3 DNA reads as TGTGCCAGCAGTTCCGGCTCCCTCGCTTCGGAGACCCAGTACTTC. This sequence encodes CASSSGSLASETQYF.

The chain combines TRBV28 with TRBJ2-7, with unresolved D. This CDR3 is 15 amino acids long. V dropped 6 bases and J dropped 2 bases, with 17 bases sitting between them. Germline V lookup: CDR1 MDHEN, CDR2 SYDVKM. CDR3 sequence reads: CASRHSPQRPYEQYF. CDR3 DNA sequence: TGTGCCAGCAGGCATTCCCCTCAGCGTCCCTACGAGCAGTACTTC.

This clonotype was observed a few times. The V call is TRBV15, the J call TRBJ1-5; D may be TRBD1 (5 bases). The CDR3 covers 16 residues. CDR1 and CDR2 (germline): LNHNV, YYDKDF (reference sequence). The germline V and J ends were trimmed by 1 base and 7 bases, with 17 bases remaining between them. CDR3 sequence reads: CATSRGGEQGGQPQHF. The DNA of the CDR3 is TGTGCCACCAGCAGAGGGGGAGAGCAGGGCGGCCAGCCCCAGCATTTT.

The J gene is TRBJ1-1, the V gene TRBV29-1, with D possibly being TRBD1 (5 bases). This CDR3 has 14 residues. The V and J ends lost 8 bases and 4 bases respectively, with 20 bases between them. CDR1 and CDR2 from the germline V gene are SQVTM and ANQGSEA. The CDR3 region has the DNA TGCAGCACTCCCCCGGGGCAGGGACGCACTGAAGCTTTCTTT. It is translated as CSTPPGQGRTEAFF.

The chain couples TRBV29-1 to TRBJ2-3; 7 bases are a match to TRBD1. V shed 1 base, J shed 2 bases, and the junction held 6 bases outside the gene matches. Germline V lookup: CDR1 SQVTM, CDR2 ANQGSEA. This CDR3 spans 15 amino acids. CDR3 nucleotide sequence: TGCAGCGTTGAAGCCGGGACAGATCCCACAGATACGCAGTATTTT. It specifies CSVEAGTDPTDTQYF.

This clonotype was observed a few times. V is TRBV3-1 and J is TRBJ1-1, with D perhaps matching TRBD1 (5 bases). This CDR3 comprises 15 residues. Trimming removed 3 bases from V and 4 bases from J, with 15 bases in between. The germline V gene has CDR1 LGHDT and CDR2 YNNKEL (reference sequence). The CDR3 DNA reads TGTGCCAGCAGCCAGAGGGACTCGGGGAGCACTGAAGCTTTCTTT. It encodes CASSQRDSGSTEAFF.

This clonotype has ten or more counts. The CDR3 loop reads CASSLPTGRFETQYF. The CDR3 region has the DNA TGTGCCAGCAGTTTACCGACAGGGAGGTTTGAGACCCAGTACTTC. V gene TRBV28 combines with J gene TRBJ2-5, with D perhaps matching TRBD1 (7 bases). Per germline, CDR1 MDHEN and CDR2 SYDVKM. V was shortened by 2 bases and J by 5 bases, with 15 bases between the two germline ends. This CDR3 comprises 15 residues.

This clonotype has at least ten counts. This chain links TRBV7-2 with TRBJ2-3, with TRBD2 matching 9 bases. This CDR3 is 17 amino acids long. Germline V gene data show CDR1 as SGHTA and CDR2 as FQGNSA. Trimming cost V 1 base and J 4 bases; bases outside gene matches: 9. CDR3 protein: CASSLVASGAYADTQYF. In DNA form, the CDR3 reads TGTGCCAGCAGCTTAGTGGCTAGCGGGGCCTACGCAGATACGCAGTATTTT.

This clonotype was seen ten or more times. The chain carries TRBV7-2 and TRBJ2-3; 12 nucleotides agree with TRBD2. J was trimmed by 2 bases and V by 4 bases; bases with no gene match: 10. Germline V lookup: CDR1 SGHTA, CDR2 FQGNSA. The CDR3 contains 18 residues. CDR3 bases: TGTGCCAGCAGCTCGCCTAGCGGGAGGGCCCATAACACAGATACGCAGTATTTT. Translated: CASSSPSGRAHNTDTQYF.

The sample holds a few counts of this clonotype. CDR3 residues: CSARLAGETDTQYF. DNA for the CDR3: TGCAGTGCTCGACTAGCGGGAGAGACAGATACGCAGTATTTT. This chain connects TRBV20-1 to TRBJ2-3, with TRBD2 matching 12 bases. CDR3 length equals 14 residues. Germline lookup yields CDR1 DFQATT and CDR2 SNEGSKA (reference sequence). Losses at the gene ends were 5 bases for V and 3 bases for J; bases not matched to a gene: 3.

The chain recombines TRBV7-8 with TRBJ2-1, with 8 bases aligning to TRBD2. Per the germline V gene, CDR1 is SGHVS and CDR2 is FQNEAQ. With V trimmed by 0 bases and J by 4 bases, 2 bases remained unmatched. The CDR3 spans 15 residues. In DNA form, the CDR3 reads TGTGCCAGCAGCTTAGCTCCGGGGGGGTACAATGAGCAGTTCTTC. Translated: CASSLAPGGYNEQFF. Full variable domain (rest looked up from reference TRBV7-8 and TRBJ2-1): GAGVSQSPRYKVAKRGQDVALRCDPISGHVSLFWYQQALGQGPEFLTYFQNEAQLDKSGLPSDRFFAERPEGSVSTLKIQRTQQEDSAVYLCASSLAPGGYNEQFFGPGTRLTVL.

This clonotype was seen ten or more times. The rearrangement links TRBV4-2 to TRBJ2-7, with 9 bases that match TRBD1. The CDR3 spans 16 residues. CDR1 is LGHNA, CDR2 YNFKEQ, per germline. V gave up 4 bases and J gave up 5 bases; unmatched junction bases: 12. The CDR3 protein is CASSPDPGQGTHEQYF. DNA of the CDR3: TGTGCCAGCAGCCCGGACCCGGGACAGGGAACCCACGAGCAGTACTTC.